A single sample gave rise to the 32 T cell receptor beta chains below, sequenced in a study of CD8 T cells in Susac syndrome (dated by TCRdb to between 2017 and 2020). Libraries were prepared through the immunoSEQ multiplex PCR assay. RNA was extracted with the RNeasy kit and about 0.5 to 1 ug was reverse transcribed using random hexamers. TCRdb reworked the public reads: Q25 trimming with fastp, MiXCR clone assembly, productive beta chains retained. Every distinct CDR3 protein forms one entry, paired with its most common genes and DNA. The sample includes about 190,000 distinct CDR3 sequences, with 85% to 95% observed a single time. The ten largest make up around 0.16% of the sample. The sample taken for sequencing was CD8+ T cells from PBMCs. The receptor set was obtained from a human donor with Susac syndrome.

For the CDR3, the DNA is TGCGCCAGCAGCCAAGAGAAACAGGGGGCGCCAGATACGCAGTATTTT. Its protein is CASSQEKQGAPDTQYF. The gene calls are TRBV4-1 and TRBJ2-3, with TRBD1 matching over 9 bases. The junction had 5 bases not matched to a gene; V was cut back by 0 bases and J by 4 bases. CDR3 size: 16 residues. Germline V CDR1 and CDR2: MGHRA, YSYEKL.

V is TRBV10-2 and J is TRBJ2-1, with D tentatively TRBD2 (5 bases). Germline CDR1 and CDR2: WSHSY and SAAADI. Trimming removed 10 bases from V and 3 bases from J, with 10 bases in between. The CDR3 loop spans 12 amino acids. CDR3 amino acids: CATSEGYNEQFF. In DNA form, the CDR3 reads TGCGCCACCTCAGAGGGCTACAATGAGCAGTTCTTC.

This chain links TRBV24-1 with TRBJ2-1, with no clear D. V was trimmed by 4 bases and J by 6 bases, leaving 12 bases between them. The germline CDR1 and CDR2 sequences are KGHDR and SFDVKD. There are 14 residues in the CDR3. CDR3 region: CATSDPDESNEQFF. In DNA form, the CDR3 reads TGTGCCACCAGTGACCCAGACGAATCCAATGAGCAGTTCTTC.

This clonotype was recorded only once. This chain uses TRBV20-1 with TRBJ2-7; 10 nucleotides agree with TRBD2. Trimming cost V 3 bases and J 1 base; bases outside gene matches: 3. The germline CDR1 and CDR2 sequences are DFQATT and SNEGSKA (reference sequence). The CDR3 extends over 14 amino acids. The CDR3: CSASSTSGSYEQYF. The CDR3 nucleotides read TGCAGTGCTAGCTCGACTAGCGGGTCCTACGAGCAGTACTTC.

The chain is built from TRBV29-1 and TRBJ1-5; D is unresolved. In germline, CDR1 is SQVTM, CDR2 ANQGSEA. The CDR3 is 15 residues long. V was clipped by 5 bases and J by 1 base, with 15 bases between them. Here the CDR3 DNA reads TGCAGCGTTACCACGGAGGGTTTAAGCAATCAGCCCCAGCATTTT. The encoded protein is CSVTTEGLSNQPQHF.

The V gene is TRBV18, the J gene TRBJ1-4, with D unresolved. CDR1 is KGHSH and CDR2 is LQKENI in the germline V gene. This CDR3 has 14 amino acids. Trimming took off 1 base at V and 0 bases at J, with 3 bases between the two ends. CDR3 in DNA: TGTGCCAGCTCACCACGAGCAACTAATGAAAAACTGTTTTTT. It codes for CASSPRATNEKLFF. The whole variable domain, remainder taken from reference TRBV18 and TRBJ1-4, is NAGVMQNPRHLVRRRGQEARLRCSPMKGHSHVYWYRQLPEEGLKFMVYLQKENIIDESGMPKERFSAEFPKEGPSILRIQQVVRGDSAAYFCASSPRATNEKLFFGSGTQLSVL.

The rearrangement uses TRBV5-1 and TRBJ1-1; 9 bases fit TRBD1. There are 14 residues in the CDR3. With V trimmed by 2 bases and J by 5 bases, 4 bases remained unmatched. Per germline, CDR1 SGHRS and CDR2 YFSETQ. CDR3 sequence: CASSLRTGATEAFF. CDR3 DNA sequence: TGCGCCAGCAGCTTAAGGACAGGGGCGACTGAAGCTTTCTTT.

This chain joins TRBV30 and TRBJ2-7; possibly TRBD1 or TRBD2 for D (6 bases each). V was shortened by 2 bases and J by 5 bases, with 13 bases between the two germline ends. Germline assignment: CDR1 GTSNPN and CDR2 SVGIG (reference sequence). The CDR3 totals 13 residues. The CDR3 is CAWSPSGAHEQYF. DNA of the CDR3: TGTGCCTGGAGTCCCTCGGGGGCGCACGAGCAGTACTTC.

In regard to this clonotype: At one end the junction does not follow the germline gene, possibly because of a read error. The chain joins TRBV11-2 to TRBJ2-1; D possibly uses TRBD1 or TRBD2 (5 bases each). Germline-derived CDR1 and CDR2 are SGHAT and FQNNGV. The CDR3 has 14 residues. CDR3 in amino acids: CASTTGQEYSEQFF. CDR3 DNA sequence: TGTGCCAGCACCACGGGGCAGGAGTACAGTGAGCAGTTCTTC. Based on the CDR3 plus reference TRBV11-2 and TRBJ2-1, the full variable domain is EAGVAQSPRYKIIEKRQSVAFWCNPISGHATLYWYQQILGQGPKLLIQFQNNGVVDDSQLPKDRFSAERLKGVDSTLKIQPAKLEDSAVYLCASTTGQEYSEQFFGPGTRLTVL.

This clonotype was found a few times. The rearrangement uses TRBV12-3 or TRBV12-4 and TRBJ1-1, with D possibly being TRBD1 (5 bases). The CDR3 runs to 13 residues. V was shortened by 5 bases and J by 4 bases, with 11 bases between the two germline ends. The CDR3 DNA follows: TGTGCCAGCAGTCTCGGGACGTTCACTGAAGCTTTCTTT. This sequence encodes CASSLGTFTEAFF.

The chain links TRBV28 to TRBJ2-7; no clear D. V was cut by 5 bases and J by 1 base, with 15 bases left in between. This CDR3 is built from 15 residues. Germline V gene lookup returns CDR1 MDHEN and CDR2 SYDVKM. The CDR3 sequence is CASSQPRETSYEQYF. The CDR3 nucleotides are TGTGCCAGCAGTCAACCCCGTGAGACTTCCTACGAGCAGTACTTC.

V usage is TRBV7-9 and J usage is TRBJ2-1; the match to TRBD1 covers 8 bases. The germline CDR1 and CDR2 sequences are SEHNR and FQNEAQ (reference sequence). CDR3 length: 15 residues. V shed 2 bases and J 5 bases; nucleotides not matched to a gene: 5. CDR3 sequence (DNA): TGTGCCAGCAGCTTATTCCCGGACAGGGACAATGAGCAGTTCTTC. This gives the protein CASSLFPDRDNEQFF.

V usage is TRBV12-5 and J usage is TRBJ2-1; TRBD1 or TRBD2 may be the D gene (6 bases each). The V and J ends lost 6 bases and 0 bases respectively, with 15 bases between them. Per the germline V gene, CDR1 is LGHNT and CDR2 is FRNRAP. The CDR3 covers 16 residues. The CDR3 reads CASGPTRGHSYNEQFF. For the CDR3, the DNA is TGTGCTAGTGGACCGACTCGGGGGCACTCCTACAATGAGCAGTTCTTC.

This CDR3 reads CASSEGDNSPLHF. CDR3 sequence (DNA): TGTGCCAGCAGTGAGGGGGATAATTCACCCCTCCACTTT. V gene TRBV6-5 combines with J gene TRBJ1-6, with a weak D call TRBD1 (6 bases). Germline CDR1 reads MNHEY; CDR2 reads SVGAGI. This CDR3 comprises 13 residues. The V end lost 5 bases, the J end lost 5 bases, and 7 bases lay between the germline ends.

DNA of the CDR3: TGCAGCGTGGTCACGGGGAGCTCTGGAAACACCATATATTTT. This codes for CSVVTGSSGNTIYF. V usage is TRBV29-1 and J usage is TRBJ1-3; D unclear. This CDR3 contains 14 residues. V lost 6 bases and J lost 0, with 12 bases in between. Germline CDR1 is SQVTM and CDR2 is ANQGSEA.

The CDR3 loop is CASSLVAPYEQYF. DNA for the CDR3: TGTGCCAGCAGCTTAGTCGCTCCCTACGAGCAGTACTTC. This chain links TRBV11-2 with TRBJ2-7, with no clear D. CDR1 and CDR2 from the germline V gene are SGHAT and FQNNGV. The V end lost 1 base, the J end lost 2 bases, and 6 bases lay between the germline ends. The CDR3 loop spans 13 amino acids.

The chain recombines TRBV7-3 with TRBJ1-5; no reliable D call. CDR1 and CDR2 from the germline V gene are SGHTA and FQGTGA. This CDR3 has 14 amino acids. The V gene lost 6 bases and the J gene lost 5 bases, with 14 bases spanning the gap. CDR3 protein: CASSKLRRDQPQHF. CDR3 nucleotides: TGTGCCAGCAGTAAACTAAGGAGGGATCAGCCCCAGCATTTT.

J is TRBJ2-7 and V is TRBV6-5; 7 nucleotides agree with TRBD1. The J segment lost 4 bases and the V segment lost 0 bases, leaving 9 bases of the junction unmatched. The germline V gene has CDR1 MNHEY and CDR2 SVGAGI. The CDR3 is 16 residues long. This CDR3 reads CASSYSRGQFKYEQYF. The CDR3 nucleotides read TGTGCCAGCAGTTACTCAAGGGGGCAGTTTAAGTACGAGCAGTACTTC.

The rearrangement uses TRBV20-1 and TRBJ2-7; a weak D match, TRBD1 (6 bases). The length of the CDR3 is 15 residues. Trimming left V 0 bases short and J 2 bases short, with 14 bases between. The germline V gene encodes CDR1 DFQATT and CDR2 SNEGSKA (reference sequence). CDR3 DNA: TGCAGTGCTAGAGATCCCCAGGGGCGGACCTACGAGCAGTACTTC. Amino acid sequence: CSARDPQGRTYEQYF.

The V and J genes are TRBV2 and TRBJ1-2; D is perhaps TRBD1 (5 bases). Germline values: CDR1 SNHLY, CDR2 FYNNEI. V was pared by 3 bases and J by 6 bases, with 11 bases between. The CDR3 is made up of 13 amino acids. The CDR3 DNA follows: TGTGCCAGCAGTGACGTAGGGGACCATGGCTACACCTTC. Its translation is CASSDVGDHGYTF. The full variable domain, with the rest looked up from reference TRBV2 and TRBJ1-2, is EPEVTQTPSHQVTQMGQEVILRCVPISNHLYFYWYRQILGQKVEFLVSFYNNEISEKSEIFDDQFSVERPDGSNFTLKIRSTKLEDSAMYFCASSDVGDHGYTFGSGTRLTVV.

The chain recombines TRBV6-5 with TRBJ1-2, with D uncertain. V gave up 0 bases and J gave up 4 bases, with 9 bases separating them. This CDR3 is 14 amino acids long. From germline, CDR1 is MNHEY and CDR2 SVGAGI. The CDR3 spells CASSYSEGIYGYTF. The DNA for the CDR3 is TGTGCCAGCAGTTACTCGGAAGGGATCTATGGCTACACCTTC.

The rearrangement uses TRBV20-1 and TRBJ1-2; D is undetermined. Trimming shortened V by 6 bases and J by 4 bases, and 3 bases separated the two germline ends. CDR1 is DFQATT, CDR2 SNEGSKA, per germline (reference sequence). The CDR3 extends over 9 amino acids. CDR3 in amino acids: CSASYGYTF. The CDR3 nucleotides are TGCAGTGCCTCCTATGGCTACACCTTC.

The chain uses TRBV6-5 and TRBJ1-1; D unresolved. Germline CDR1 MNHEY, CDR2 SVGAGI. CDR3 length: 14 residues. Trimming left V 8 bases short and J 0 bases short, with 13 bases between. CDR3 region: CASRRRAVNTEAFF. The CDR3 DNA sequence: TGTGCCAGCCGCCGGAGGGCCGTGAACACTGAAGCTTTCTTT.

J is TRBJ2-4 and V is TRBV24-1, with a weak D call TRBD2 (5 bases). CDR3 length equals 14 residues. Germline CDR1 and CDR2: KGHDR and SFDVKD. Trimming left V 0 bases short and J 8 bases short, with 10 bases between. The CDR3, as DNA: TGTGCCACCAGTGATTTGATCTCCGGGGACATTCAGTACTTC. It specifies CATSDLISGDIQYF.

The V call is TRBV9, the J call TRBJ2-7; 8 bases are a match to TRBD2. Germline lookup yields CDR1 SGDLS and CDR2 YYNGEE. The V gene end was trimmed by 4 bases and the J gene end by 4 bases; junction bases not matched to a gene: 4. CDR3 length equals 13 residues. The chain's CDR3 is CASSPGLGYEQYF. As DNA, the CDR3 is TGTGCCAGCAGCCCGGGACTAGGATACGAGCAGTACTTC.

The chain employs TRBV15 and TRBJ1-1, with D hard to call. V lost 0 bases and J 0 bases, leaving 11 bases between the germline ends. Germline CDR1 reads LNHNV; CDR2 reads YYDKDF (reference sequence). This CDR3 has 16 amino acids. The DNA of the CDR3 is TGTGCCACCAGCAGAGATCGCCGGGGTATGAACACTGAAGCTTTCTTT. Its translation is CATSRDRRGMNTEAFF.

This chain joins TRBV24-1 and TRBJ1-4; D unresolved. The germline V gene encodes CDR1 KGHDR and CDR2 SFDVKD. There are 14 residues in the CDR3. V lost 4 bases and J 3 bases, leaving 8 bases between the germline ends. The DNA of the CDR3 is TGTGCCACCAGTGAGCGCAGGCCTAATGAAAAACTGTTTTTT. Translating it yields CATSERRPNEKLFF.

The V gene is TRBV4-1, the J gene TRBJ1-2; D remains ambiguous. Trimming removed 1 base from V and 11 bases from J, with 17 bases in between. The CDR3 consists of 14 residues. Germline V lookup: CDR1 MGHRA, CDR2 YSYEKL. The CDR3 sequence is CASSQVEGLTQYTF. CDR3 nucleotides: TGCGCCAGCAGCCAAGTGGAAGGACTGACCCAGTACACCTTC.

The V call is TRBV5-4, the J call TRBJ1-1; D not certain. CDR1 and CDR2 from the germline V gene are SGHNT and YYREEE (reference sequence). The germline V and J ends were trimmed by 6 bases and 3 bases, with 9 bases remaining between them. CDR3 length equals 12 residues. CDR3 loop: CASTNWDTEAFF. The CDR3 DNA reads TGTGCCAGCACGAATTGGGACACTGAAGCTTTCTTT.

The chain combines TRBV11-3 with TRBJ2-1; D not resolved. Germline CDR1 is SGHNT and CDR2 is YENEEA. The V and J ends lost 4 bases and 6 bases respectively, with 10 bases between them. The CDR3 contains 13 residues. The CDR3 here is CASSSGTGNEQFF. The CDR3, as DNA: TGTGCCAGCAGCTCAGGTACGGGCAATGAGCAGTTCTTC.

This clonotype was picked up one time. The chain recombines TRBV27 with TRBJ1-2; D is unresolved. The CDR3 loop spans 15 amino acids. Germline V gives CDR1 MNHEY, CDR2 SMNVEV (reference sequence). V shed 3 bases and J shed 4 bases, with 15 bases lying between them. CDR3 sequence: CASSLSAGSLYGYTF. The CDR3 coding sequence is TGTGCCAGCAGTTTGTCCGCGGGCAGCCTCTATGGCTACACCTTC.

The V and J genes are TRBV29-1 and TRBJ2-1, with TRBD2 identical over 9 bases. The CDR3 is made up of 16 amino acids. Germline V lookup: CDR1 SQVTM, CDR2 ANQGSEA. J was trimmed by 4 bases and V by 4 bases; bases with no gene match: 11. Written as DNA, the CDR3 is TGCAGCGTTGCACCCGCAAAGCGGGGGGCATACAATGAGCAGTTCTTC. It codes for CSVAPAKRGAYNEQFF.